This T cell receptor beta chain is drawn from a study of blood T cells in healthy people across ages. It was with a sample-barcoded 5' primer and a J-beta primer mix that a second PCR of roughly 6 to 12 cycles was run. TCRdb fed the 5' RACE reads into MiXCR, producing one record per CDR3 protein. The profile covers hundreds of thousands of distinct CDR3 sequences, with around 50% appearing a single time and roughly 14% taken by the ten largest. This clonotype was counted between two and nine times. The CDR3 length is 17 residues. After removal of 1 base from V and 8 bases from J, the junction contained 17 bases not matched to a gene. Germline-derived CDR1 and CDR2 are SGHDT and YYEEEE.

The sequencing input was blood. The rearrangement links TRBV5-6 to TRBJ2-7; 8 bases are a match to TRBD2. This clonotype was obtained from a woman aged 80 or over in good health. Here the CDR3 reads CASSLRMRPGGKGKQYF. DNA for the CDR3: TGTGCCAGCAGCTTGCGGATGAGACCGGGAGGGAAAGGGAAGCAGTACTTC.